These 17 T cell receptor beta chains share one sample of origin, sequenced in a study of identical twins. TCRdb analysed the 5' RACE reads with MiXCR anew, one entry per CDR3 protein. The sample carries 350,000 to 500,000 distinct CDR3 sequences, approximately 18% recorded once. Sequenced: naive T cells sorted from blood. The receptors were gathered from a man over 45 in good health.

This chain joins TRBV19 and TRBJ2-5, with 12 nucleotides matching TRBD2. This CDR3 region has 16 residues. Germline V CDR1 and CDR2: LNHDA, SQIVND (reference sequence). J gave up 5 bases and V 5 bases, and 9 bases lay outside the gene matches. CDR3 in DNA: TGTGCCAGTAGTGTAGGACTAGCGGGAATCGGTGAGACCCAGTACTTC. It codes for CASSVGLAGIGETQYF.

V is TRBV4-1 and J is TRBJ2-7; a possible D gene is TRBD2 (5 bases). The CDR3 spans 13 residues. Germline lookup yields CDR1 MGHRA and CDR2 YSYEKL. V was pared by 3 bases and J by 3 bases, with 9 bases between. Here the CDR3 DNA reads TGCGCCAGCAGCCAGTGGAGCGGCTACGAGCAGTACTTC. It is translated as CASSQWSGYEQYF.

This clonotype was seen a few times. V and J are TRBV15 and TRBJ2-1, with D possibly being TRBD1 or TRBD2 (5 bases each). CDR1 LNHNV and CDR2 YYDKDF come from the germline V gene (reference sequence). The CDR3 is made up of 17 amino acids. V was clipped by 0 bases and J by 5 bases, with 17 bases between them. The chain's CDR3 is CATSRDYGGGHNNEQFF. CDR3 in DNA: TGTGCCACCAGCAGAGATTACGGCGGAGGACACAACAATGAGCAGTTCTTC.

The genes are TRBV7-8 and TRBJ2-3; the match to TRBD2 covers 8 bases. The CDR3 length is 16 residues. The J segment lost 5 bases and the V segment lost 2 bases, leaving 9 bases of the junction unmatched. From germline, CDR1 is SGHVS and CDR2 FQNEAQ. CDR3 bases: TGTGCCAGCAGCTTACTGACGGGAGGGTTGGGAGATACGCAGTATTTT. Protein sequence: CASSLLTGGLGDTQYF. The variable domain in full, with the rest retrieved from reference TRBV7-8 and TRBJ2-3, is GAGVSQSPRYKVAKRGQDVALRCDPISGHVSLFWYQQALGQGPEFLTYFQNEAQLDKSGLPSDRFFAERPEGSVSTLKIQRTQQEDSAVYLCASSLLTGGLGDTQYFGPGTRLTVL.

This clonotype has only a few counts. This chain links TRBV12-3 or TRBV12-4 with TRBJ2-7; no clear D. V lost 3 bases to trimming and J lost 9 bases, with 15 bases between them. CDR3 length: 13 amino acids. The CDR3 sequence is CASSLFAPTGQYF. The DNA of the CDR3 is TGTGCCAGCAGTTTGTTTGCTCCAACCGGGCAGTACTTC.

This sequence joins TRBV28 and TRBJ1-1; the D is unclear. CDR1 MDHEN and CDR2 SYDVKM come from the germline V gene. The germline V and J ends were trimmed by 2 bases and 2 bases, with 12 bases remaining between them. The length of the CDR3 is 15 residues. The CDR3 protein is CASSLIGRGNTEAFF. DNA for the CDR3: TGTGCCAGCAGTTTAATAGGACGGGGAAACACTGAAGCTTTCTTT.

This clonotype has more than one count but fewer than ten. This chain uses TRBV28 with TRBJ2-1; a weak D match, TRBD2 (5 bases). This CDR3 comprises 11 residues. Germline CDR1 MDHEN, CDR2 SYDVKM. The V gene lost 5 bases and the J gene lost 8 bases, with 7 bases spanning the gap. The CDR3 nucleotides read TGTGCCAGCAGTCTAGCCGATGAGCAGTTCTTC. Residues: CASSLADEQFF.

The V gene is TRBV12-3 or TRBV12-4, the J gene TRBJ2-7; TRBD1 matches at 7 bases. V was clipped by 6 bases and J by 3 bases; unmatched bases: 8. The CDR3 spans 14 residues. CDR3 sequence reads: CASRRTGYSYEQYF. CDR3 in DNA: TGTGCCAGCAGACGGACAGGCTACAGCTACGAGCAGTACTTC.

At least ten counts were recorded for this clonotype. This chain uses TRBV12-3 or TRBV12-4 with TRBJ2-1; 10 bases are a match to TRBD2. The CDR3 has 17 residues. J was trimmed by 2 bases and V by 6 bases; bases with no gene match: 10. The CDR3 nucleotides are TGTGCCAGCAGCTCCCCGGGGAGCGGGGGGGCCTACAATGAGCAGTTCTTC. Amino acids: CASSSPGSGGAYNEQFF.

CDR3 loop: CASSLLATNSYNEQFF. CDR3 sequence (DNA): TGTGCCAGCAGTTTACTAGCGACCAACTCCTACAATGAGCAGTTCTTC. V is TRBV27 and J is TRBJ2-1; TRBD2 might be the D (6 bases). The germline V gene has CDR1 MNHEY and CDR2 SMNVEV (reference sequence). The CDR3 length is 16 residues. V shed 2 bases and J shed 0 bases, with 11 bases lying between them.

V and J are TRBV29-1 and TRBJ2-1, with a possible D match to TRBD2 (5 bases). The CDR3 runs 11 residues. The germline gives CDR1 SQVTM, CDR2 ANQGSEA. The CDR3 is CTTLLGMHEFF. The CDR3 coding sequence is TGCACCACCCTACTCGGGATGCATGAGTTCTTC.

This chain links TRBV10-3 with TRBJ2-5; 12 bases line up with TRBD2. The CDR3 runs 15 residues. Germline loops: CDR1 ENHRY, CDR2 SYGVKD. Germline trimming cut 4 bases from V and 4 bases from J; bases unmatched to any gene: 4. CDR3 sequence (DNA): TGTGCCATCAGTGGAACGACTAGCGGGGGAGAGACCCAGTACTTC. It yields the protein CAISGTTSGGETQYF.

This clonotype was seen a handful of times. V and J are TRBV20-1 and TRBJ2-1; TRBD2 aligns across 7 bases. The CDR3 contains 10 residues. CDR1 and CDR2 (germline): DFQATT, SNEGSKA (reference sequence). V lost 6 bases to trimming and J lost 9 bases; unmatched junction nucleotides: 2. The CDR3 sequence: CSAREAEQFF. The CDR3 nucleotides read TGCAGTGCCCGGGAGGCTGAGCAGTTCTTC.

V is TRBV20-1 and J is TRBJ1-5, with 7 bases aligning to TRBD1. With V trimmed by 5 bases and J by 2 bases, 3 bases remained unmatched. CDR1 and CDR2 from the germline V gene are DFQATT and SNEGSKA (reference sequence). This CDR3 spans 13 amino acids. The CDR3 coding sequence is TGCAGTGCTTGGACAGGAGGCAATCAGCCCCAGCATTTT. As protein: CSAWTGGNQPQHF.

This CDR3 reads CASMGTGHYSPLHF. The CDR3 DNA is TGCGCCAGCATGGGGACAGGGCATTATTCACCCCTCCACTTT. The V and J genes are TRBV5-1 and TRBJ1-6; TRBD1 matches 9 bases. J lost 8 bases, V lost 6 bases, and 6 bases had no gene match. Germline V lookup: CDR1 SGHRS, CDR2 YFSETQ. This CDR3 contains 14 residues.

This clonotype was seen more than once but under ten times. The chain combines TRBV25-1 with TRBJ2-6; possible D gene TRBD2, 6 bases. This CDR3 contains 14 residues. Germline V gene sequence: CDR1 MGHDK, CDR2 SYGVNS. Deletions cut 2 bases from V and 4 bases from J, with 6 bases between. CDR3 region: CASSEGGGANVLTF. Written as DNA, the CDR3 is TGTGCCAGCAGTGAAGGAGGGGGGGCCAACGTCCTGACTTTC.

As concerns this clonotype: This may stem from a read error, because a much larger clone lies one nucleotide away. The CDR3 loop is CAGSVVGNEQFF. In DNA form, the CDR3 reads TGTGCCGGCAGCGTAGTTGGAAATGAGCAGTTCTTC. V usage is TRBV9 and J usage is TRBJ2-1; D remains unclear. There are 12 residues in the CDR3. Germline loops: CDR1 SGDLS, CDR2 YYNGEE.